This TCR beta chain was documented in a study of blood T cell repertoires in COVID-19 (TCRdb year 2020). For context, the study as a whole: Samples from collaborators originated in the United States, Italy and Spain and spanned both the acute and convalescent phases of COVID-19. The material from the prospective study consisted of cDNA or gDNA derived from T cells, B-cell-depleted T cells, or PBMCs. Deeply sampled blood TCRbeta repertoires from subjects exposed to, actively infected with, or recovered from COVID-19 were included in the dataset. The repertoires were released in a freely available public database meant as a resource for research on the immune response to SARS-CoV-2. Samples came from the ongoing ImmuneRACE study (first 160 participants) plus 1,254 subjects from 6 global collaborators. A de-identified subject ID, COVID-19 status, age in years and sex were almost always included in the sample metadata. Where HLA class I and class II types were available, the types were taken from metadata supplied by the sample provider, not from assay-based typing.

TCRbeta CDR3 regions were amplified from genomic DNA using the immunoSEQ Assay, a bias-controlled multiplex PCR. On the authors' methods: The number of nucleated cells in each sample was estimated from the amplification of reference gene primers within the assay. To quantify the absolute abundance of each unique TCRbeta CDR3 rearrangement, sequence reads were collapsed and filtered. For each sample, productive Simpson clonality was calculated as the square root of Simpson's diversity index over productive rearrangements. This immuneACCESS table, as held by TCRdb, lists in-frame sequences with V and J called but not all clones. Of the missing ones, under half trace to an unresolved V gene in checked studies; the others have no known cause. V, J and clone size were drawn from that table, and D and trimming were deduced from the DNA. The sample data list about 180,000 clones, and under 90% of these were observed just once. Roughly 6.3% of the sample is held by the ten biggest clonotypes.

Collaborating institutions collected whole blood in K2EDTA tubes following their own protocols. Collaborator samples were shipped for TCRbeta analysis as frozen whole blood, isolated PBMCs, or DNA extracted from either sample type. The table lists this clone with a few counts. Its antigen has not been determined. Base qualities are not provided; no much larger clone lies one nucleotide away. Measured from the cysteine to the phenylalanine, the CDR3 is 15 residues long. Of the read, only the CDR3 DNA is kept; its 45 bases are in frame from base 1. The germline V gene (reference sequence) gives CDR1 as LGHDT and CDR2 as YNNKEL. V loses 1 base, J loses 9 bases, and the germline ends lie 13 bases apart. Summary of the overall study and its limitations: How much clinical and demographic metadata was included differed by source and by participant, and the metadata was provided uncurated.

Sequencing was done on a sample of peripheral blood. The chain couples TRBV3-1 (or the pseudogene TRBV3-2) to TRBJ1-6; D gene: possibly TRBD1, on 6 matching bases. This sequence was found in a human donor in a cohort sampled during active COVID-19. This receptor carries the CDR3 CASSQVLGAGSPLHF. The sequenced DNA is TGTGCCAGCAGCCAAGTGTTGGGGGCAGGTTCACCCCTCCACTTT.